These 6 T cell receptor beta chains originate from one sample sequenced in a study of chemoradiotherapy in HPV16-positive cancers. Generated by immunoSEQ multiplex PCR, the TCRdb table keeps only in-frame clones and is missing some. Here the sample spans 25,000 to 35,000 clones, 84% being singletons. The sample in question was blood, obtained from a patient who underwent chemoradiotherapy. The receptors were gathered from a human donor with HPV-associated anogenital cancer.

The rearrangement joins TRBV9 to TRBJ2-5, with 14 bases aligning to TRBD2. CDR3 size: 20 residues. V gave up 0 bases and J gave up 2 bases; unmatched junction bases: 12. CDR1 is SGDLS, CDR2 YYNGEE, per germline. CDR3 residues: CASSVGPGRRLAGGQETQYF. Written as DNA, the CDR3 is TGTGCCAGCAGCGTAGGTCCCGGTAGGAGACTAGCGGGGGGGCAAGAGACCCAGTACTTC. Filled out from reference TRBV9 and TRBJ2-5, the complete variable domain reads DSGVTQTPKHLITATGQRVTLRCSPRSGDLSVYWYQQSLDQGLQFLIQYYNGEERAKGNILERFSAQQFPDLHSELNLSSLELGDSALYFCASSVGPGRRLAGGQETQYFGPGTRLLVL.

This clone has only a few counts. The rearrangement links TRBV5-1 to TRBJ1-1; D is ambiguous. This CDR3 spans 14 amino acids. In germline, CDR1 is SGHRS, CDR2 YFSETQ. Trimming stripped 0 bases from V and 6 bases from J, with 12 bases between. In nucleotides, the CDR3 is TGCGCCAGCAGCTTGGGTGGAGGCATCCCTGAAGCTTTCTTT. Its translation: CASSLGGGIPEAFF.

As DNA, the CDR3 is TGTGCCAGCAGCAATGTCCTAGGGGGATCCGAGACCCAGTACTTC. This codes for CASSNVLGGSETQYF. V gene TRBV5-8 combines with J gene TRBJ2-5, with D perhaps matching TRBD1 (6 bases). Germline V gene sequence: CDR1 SGHTS, CDR2 YDEGEE. CDR3 length: 15 residues. V was shortened by 4 bases and J by 5 bases, with 18 bases between the two germline ends.

The genes are TRBV6-1 and TRBJ2-3; D could derive from TRBD1 or TRBD2 (6 bases each). The ends were cut back, 0 bases at V and 2 bases at J, with 9 bases in the middle. Germline V CDR1 and CDR2: MNHNS, SASEGT. The CDR3 spans 15 residues. The chain's CDR3 is CASSEAGGHTDTQYF. The DNA of the CDR3 is TGTGCCAGCAGTGAAGCTGGGGGGCACACAGATACGCAGTATTTT.

This chain connects TRBV29-1 to TRBJ1-1; D may be TRBD1 (5 bases). Germline V gene lookup returns CDR1 SQVTM and CDR2 ANQGSEA. This CDR3 is built from 14 residues. Trimming stripped 5 bases from V and 4 bases from J, with 17 bases between. CDR3: CSVLSRPGGTEAFF. Here the CDR3 DNA reads TGCAGCGTTCTTTCGCGTCCGGGGGGCACTGAAGCTTTCTTT.

This clone came up a few times. The chain combines TRBV6-6 with TRBJ1-6; no definite D call. Germline CDR1 and CDR2: MNHNY and SVGAGI (reference sequence). This CDR3 is 12 amino acids long. V lost 6 bases, J lost 8 bases, and 8 bases lay in between. CDR3 residues: CASSFQDSPLHF. DNA of the CDR3: TGTGCCAGCAGCTTCCAGGATTCACCCCTCCACTTT.